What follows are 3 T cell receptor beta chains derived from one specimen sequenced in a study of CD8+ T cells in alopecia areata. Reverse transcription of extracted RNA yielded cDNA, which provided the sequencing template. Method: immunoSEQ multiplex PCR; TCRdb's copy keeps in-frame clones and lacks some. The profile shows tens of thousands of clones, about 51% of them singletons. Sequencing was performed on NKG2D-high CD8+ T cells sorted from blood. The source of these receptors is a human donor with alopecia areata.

The CDR3, as DNA: TGTGCCATCCGATGGCCGGGTGGAGCTTTCTTT. Translating gives CAIRWPGGAFF. The V call is TRBV27, the J call TRBJ1-1; D gene ambiguous. CDR1 and CDR2 (germline): MNHEY, SMNVEV (reference sequence). The V gene lost 10 bases and the J gene lost 10 bases, with 16 bases spanning the gap. This CDR3 spans 11 amino acids.

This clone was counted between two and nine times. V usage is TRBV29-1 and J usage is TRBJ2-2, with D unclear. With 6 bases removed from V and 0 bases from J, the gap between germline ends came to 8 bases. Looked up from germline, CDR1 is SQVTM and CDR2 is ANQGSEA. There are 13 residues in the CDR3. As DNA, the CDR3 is TGCAGCGTCCCAAATACGAACACCGGGGAGCTGTTTTTT. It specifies CSVPNTNTGELFF.

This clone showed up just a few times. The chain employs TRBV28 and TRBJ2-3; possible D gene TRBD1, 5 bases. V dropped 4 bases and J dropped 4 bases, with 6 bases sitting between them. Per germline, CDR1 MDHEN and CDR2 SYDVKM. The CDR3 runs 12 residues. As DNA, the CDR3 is TGTGCCAGCAGTTGGGGCGCAGATACGCAGTATTTT. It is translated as CASSWGADTQYF.